This T cell receptor beta chain appears in the sequencing data of a study of cytotoxic CD8 clonotypes in ibrutinib-treated CLL. Sequenced by immunoSEQ multiplex PCR; TCRdb stores in-frame clones only, minus some. Altogether about 150,000 clones are present, 75% to 80% being singletons, with the ten largest covering about 5%. The CDR3 extends over 16 amino acids. J was trimmed by 6 bases and V by 4 bases; bases with no gene match: 11. Germline V CDR1 and CDR2: SGHTS, YDEGEE. This sequence was found in a human donor with chronic lymphocytic leukemia. This rearrangement joins TRBV5-8 to TRBJ1-5, with 9 bases fitting TRBD1. Sequenced material: PBMCs, taken after 24 months of ibrutinib treatment. CDR3 region: CASSPQTGGKGQPQHF. The CDR3 DNA follows: TGTGCCAGCAGCCCCCAGACAGGGGGGAAGGGTCAGCCCCAGCATTTT.